A single sample gave rise to the 16 T cell receptor beta chains below, sequenced in a study of T-cell memory formation after mild COVID-19. TCRdb itself ran the 5' RACE reads through MiXCR, one entry per CDR3 protein. The sample has 250,000 to 400,000 distinct CDR3 sequences, approximately 15% seen once; the top ten hold roughly a fifth. What was sequenced was PBMCs or a T cell subset sorted from them (not recorded which). The receptors derive from a young man who had mild COVID-19 (a few samples of this study predate the infection). Cell type and time point are not known.

This clonotype was recorded a few times. The germline gene is not matched at one end of the junction; a read error may be the cause. The genes are TRBV5-6 and TRBJ1-1; D is unclear. The CDR3 is 11 residues long. The germline V gene encodes CDR1 SGHDT and CDR2 YYEEEE. In DNA form, the CDR3 reads TGTGCCAGCAGCCAAGGAACATTTCAGATCTTT. Translated, it gives CASSQGTFQIF.

This clonotype was seen more than once but under ten times. The chain's CDR3 is CASIKGDSSYEQYV. CDR3 bases: TGTGCCAGCATTAAAGGGGACAGCTCCTACGAGCAGTACGTC. J is TRBJ2-7 and V is TRBV6-6; 7 bases fit TRBD1. The germline CDR1 and CDR2 sequences are MNHNY and SVGAGI (reference sequence). The trim removed 7 bases at V and 0 bases at J, leaving 6 bases unmatched. This CDR3 region has 14 residues.

V and J are TRBV30 and TRBJ1-3; TRBD1 agrees at 12 bases. The germline gives CDR1 GTSNPN, CDR2 SVGIG (reference sequence). J gave up 3 bases and V 0 bases, and 6 bases lay outside the gene matches. This CDR3 is 17 amino acids long. CDR3 in amino acids: CAWSVVGTGGFGNTIYF. CDR3 DNA: TGTGCCTGGAGTGTAGTCGGGACAGGGGGCTTTGGAAACACCATATATTTT.

This clonotype was observed a few times. The V gene is TRBV12-3 or TRBV12-4, the J gene TRBJ1-2; D is possibly TRBD1 (6 bases). The germline V and J ends were trimmed by 8 bases and 1 base, with 11 bases remaining between them. The CDR3 runs to 13 residues. Here the CDR3 reads CASERGGNYGYTF. CDR3 in DNA: TGTGCCAGCGAGAGGGGGGGTAACTATGGCTACACCTTC.

The rearrangement joins TRBV25-1 to TRBJ2-1, with 10 nucleotides matching TRBD1. CDR1 and CDR2 (germline): MGHDK, SYGVNS. The CDR3 loop spans 15 amino acids. The V and J ends lost 6 bases and 0 bases, in that order; junction bases with no gene match: 2. The CDR3 nucleotides read TGTGCCAGCAGGGGACAGGGGAGCTCCTACAATGAGCAGTTCTTC. Translating gives CASRGQGSSYNEQFF.

The chain recombines TRBV5-1 with TRBJ2-5; D is ambiguous. Per the germline V gene, CDR1 is SGHRS and CDR2 is YFSETQ. This CDR3 has 16 residues. The V and J ends lost 0 bases and 3 bases respectively, with 15 bases between them. As DNA, the CDR3 is TGCGCCAGCAGCTTGGGACTGTACCACCAAAAAGAGACCCAGTACTTC. The encoded protein is CASSLGLYHQKETQYF. The full variable domain, rest sourced from reference TRBV5-1 and TRBJ2-5, is KAGVTQTPRYLIKTRGQQVTLSCSPISGHRSVSWYQQTPGQGLQFLFEYFSETQRNKGNFPGRFSGRQFSNSRSEMNVSTLELGDSALYLCASSLGLYHQKETQYFGPGTRLLVL.

The gene calls are TRBV6-2 or TRBV6-3 and TRBJ2-1, with D possibly being TRBD1 (5 bases). This CDR3 has 13 amino acids. The germline V gene has CDR1 MNHEY and CDR2 SVGEGT. Trimming took off 8 bases at V and 7 bases at J, with 15 bases between the two ends. The CDR3 bases are TGTGCCAGCGGCGGAGAAGGGGCTAATGAGCAGTTCTTC. This codes for CASGGEGANEQFF.

V is TRBV6-4 and J is TRBJ2-1, with D perhaps TRBD1 or TRBD2 (5 bases each). In germline, CDR1 is MRHNA, CDR2 SNTAGT. The CDR3 runs to 16 residues. V lost 2 bases to trimming and J lost 2 bases, with 13 bases between them. The DNA of the CDR3 is TGTGCCAGCAGTGACGTCTCCGGGGCTCCCTACAATGAGCAGTTCTTC. This sequence encodes CASSDVSGAPYNEQFF.

This clonotype was counted between two and nine times. The chain couples TRBV12-5 to TRBJ2-5, with TRBD2 matching 8 bases. This CDR3 is 17 amino acids long. Germline lookup yields CDR1 LGHNT and CDR2 FRNRAP. The V gene end was trimmed by 1 base and the J gene end by 1 base; junction bases not matched to a gene: 8. The CDR3 bases are TGTGCTAGTGGTTTGGGACATGTAGCGGGGCTCCAAGAGACCCAGTACTTC. Encoded protein: CASGLGHVAGLQETQYF. The full variable domain, with the rest looked up from reference TRBV12-5 and TRBJ2-5, is DARVTQTPRHKVTEMGQEVTMRCQPILGHNTVFWYRQTMMQGLELLAYFRNRAPLDDSGMPKDRFSAEMPDATLATLKIQPSEPRDSAVYFCASGLGHVAGLQETQYFGPGTRLLVL.

There are a few counts of this clonotype. The gene calls are TRBV6-5 and TRBJ2-5; TRBD2 aligns across 10 bases. Per the germline V gene, CDR1 is MNHEY and CDR2 is SVGAGI. The CDR3 contains 19 residues. The V and J ends lost 4 bases and 7 bases, in that order; junction bases with no gene match: 21. Here the CDR3 reads CASSSRTSSPIAGGGTQYF. The DNA for the CDR3 is TGTGCCAGCAGTTCACGGACCTCTTCGCCTATAGCGGGGGGTGGGACCCAGTACTTC.

There are a few counts of this clonotype. This chain joins TRBV4-2 and TRBJ1-3; D is ambiguous. V was shortened by 1 base and J by 3 bases, with 4 bases between the two germline ends. Germline CDR1 is LGHNA and CDR2 is YNFKEQ. This CDR3 is built from 13 residues. CDR3 loop: CASSQVNGNTIYF. DNA for the CDR3: TGTGCCAGCAGCCAAGTGAATGGAAACACCATATATTTT.

There are many counts of this clonotype. V is TRBV5-1 and J is TRBJ2-5; D gene unclear. V was trimmed by 4 bases and J by 5 bases, leaving 15 bases between them. CDR1 and CDR2 (germline): SGHRS, YFSETQ. This CDR3 region has 14 residues. CDR3 bases: TGCGCCAGCAGCGAACCGACCGGGTCGGAGACCCAGTACTTC. Translating it yields CASSEPTGSETQYF.

The V gene is TRBV7-6, the J gene TRBJ2-1; D is ambiguous. CDR1 SGHVS and CDR2 FNYEAQ come from the germline V gene. Deletions cut 5 bases from V and 8 bases from J, with 19 bases between. The CDR3 loop spans 15 amino acids. The CDR3 reads CASSPTIRAPHEQFF. CDR3 nucleotides: TGTGCCAGCAGCCCAACTATAAGGGCCCCCCATGAGCAGTTCTTC.

The genes are TRBV6-2 or TRBV6-3 and TRBJ2-1, with a tentative D call TRBD1 (7 bases). The CDR3 has 14 amino acids. Trimming cost V 4 bases and J 9 bases, with 16 bases left between them. Germline-derived CDR1 and CDR2 are MNHEY and SVGEGT. CDR3 amino acids: CASSWDSGWLEQFF. The CDR3 DNA reads as TGTGCCAGCAGTTGGGACAGCGGGTGGCTTGAGCAGTTCTTC.

This clonotype has more than one count but fewer than ten. J is TRBJ1-5 and V is TRBV30, with D uncertain. Trimming removed 5 bases from V and 4 bases from J, with 9 bases in between. Germline V gene sequence: CDR1 GTSNPN, CDR2 SVGIG (reference sequence). The CDR3 extends over 12 amino acids. CDR3: CAWALMNQPQHF. DNA of the CDR3: TGTGCCTGGGCCCTCATGAATCAGCCCCAGCATTTT.

This chain links TRBV25-1 with TRBJ2-3, with TRBD1 matching over 10 bases. The CDR3 consists of 14 residues. Germline V gives CDR1 MGHDK, CDR2 SYGVNS. V shed 9 bases and J 3 bases; nucleotides not matched to a gene: 6. The CDR3 is CASGDRGPTDTQYF. The DNA of the CDR3 is TGTGCCAGTGGGGACAGGGGCCCTACAGATACGCAGTATTTT.